This T cell receptor (beta chain) is from a study of T cell changes during pregnancy in multiple sclerosis. Assay: immunoSEQ multiplex PCR; the TCRdb copy retains only in-frame clones and omits some. The sample lists around 28,000 clones, approximately 88% occurring once. CDR3 length equals 18 residues. J gave up 0 bases and V 4 bases, and 7 bases lay outside the gene matches. Per the germline V gene, CDR1 is MNHEY and CDR2 is SMNVEV (reference sequence). The chain employs TRBV27 and TRBJ1-6, with 9 bases lining up with TRBD1. The TCR comes from a female donor in good health, enrolled as a control in a pregnancy study. The sample in question was CD4+ T cells from peripheral blood mononuclear cells, obtained in the first trimester of pregnancy. CDR3 sequence reads: CASSSWGQGSSYNSPLHF. The CDR3 DNA follows: TGTGCCAGCAGTTCCTGGGGACAGGGAAGCTCCTATAATTCACCCCTCCACTTT.